The source of this TCR beta chain is a study of CD8 T cells in Susac syndrome. It was with random hexamers that roughly 0.45 to 1 ug RNA was reverse transcribed. TCRdb reanalysed the immunoSEQ multiplex PCR reads using MiXCR and keeps one entry per CDR3 protein. The table shows 110,000 or so distinct CDR3 sequences, with 85% to 95% occurring only once. The CDR3 is 13 residues long. Germline CDR1 is SGHRS and CDR2 is YFSETQ. V lost 0 bases to trimming and J lost 6 bases, with 9 bases between them. This clonotype was recorded once. This receptor was identified in a human donor with multiple sclerosis. Material: CD4+ T cells from PBMCs. This chain uses TRBV5-1 with TRBJ1-1; D uncertain. CDR3 DNA sequence: TGCGCCAGCAGCTTGGTCAGAGGGTCTGAAGCTTTCTTT. Amino acids: CASSLVRGSEAFF.